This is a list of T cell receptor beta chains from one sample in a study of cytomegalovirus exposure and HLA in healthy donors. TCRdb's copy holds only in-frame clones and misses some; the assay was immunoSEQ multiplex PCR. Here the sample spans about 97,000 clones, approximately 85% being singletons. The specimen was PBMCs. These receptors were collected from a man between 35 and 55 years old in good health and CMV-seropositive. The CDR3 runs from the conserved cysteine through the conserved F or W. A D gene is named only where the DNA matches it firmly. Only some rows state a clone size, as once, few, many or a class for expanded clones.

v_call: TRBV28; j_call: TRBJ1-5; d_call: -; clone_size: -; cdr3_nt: TGTGCCAGCAGGACTCCAGGGAACAATCAGCCCCAGCATTTT; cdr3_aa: CASRTPGNNQPQHF
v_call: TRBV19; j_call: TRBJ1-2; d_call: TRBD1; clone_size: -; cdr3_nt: TGTGCCAGTAATACGGGACAGCCCCTTTATGGCTACACCTTC; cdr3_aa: CASNTGQPLYGYTF
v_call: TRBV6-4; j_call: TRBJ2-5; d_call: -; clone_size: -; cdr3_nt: TGTGCCAGCAGTGCGGGGATGAAGGAGACCCAGTACTTC; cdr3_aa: CASSAGMKETQYF
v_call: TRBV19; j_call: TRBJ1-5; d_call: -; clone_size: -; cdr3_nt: TGTGCCAGTAGGACGCGGGCCGATAGCAATCAGCCCCAGCATTTT; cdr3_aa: CASRTRADSNQPQHF
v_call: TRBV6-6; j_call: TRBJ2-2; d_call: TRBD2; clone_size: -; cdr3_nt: TGTGCCAGCAGTTTAGCGGGAGGGGCCACCGGGGAGCTGTTTTTT; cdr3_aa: CASSLAGGATGELFF
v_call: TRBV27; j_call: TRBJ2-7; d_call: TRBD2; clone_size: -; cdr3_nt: TGTGCCAGCAGTTCCCCGGGAGGTCGGGTCTCCTACGAGCAGTACTTC; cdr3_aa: CASSSPGGRVSYEQYF
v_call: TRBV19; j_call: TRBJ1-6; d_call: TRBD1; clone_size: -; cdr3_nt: TGTGCCACCTCAGGGGGTGGGAATTCACCCCTCCACTTT; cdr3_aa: CATSGGGNSPLHF
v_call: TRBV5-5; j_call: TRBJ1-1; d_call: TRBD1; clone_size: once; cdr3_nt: TGTGCCAGCAGCTTGGAGGGGGCTCTACGGGGTACTGAAGCTTTCTTT; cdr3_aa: CASSLEGALRGTEAFF
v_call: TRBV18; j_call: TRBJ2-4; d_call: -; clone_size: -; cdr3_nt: TGTGCCAGCTCACCCAGGGTAGCCAAAAACATTCAGTACTTC; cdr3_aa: CASSPRVAKNIQYF
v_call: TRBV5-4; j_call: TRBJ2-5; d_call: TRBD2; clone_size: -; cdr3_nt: TGTGCCAGCAGCCAGCGACTAGCGGGAGGAGTGACCCAGTACTTC; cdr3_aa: CASSQRLAGGVTQYF
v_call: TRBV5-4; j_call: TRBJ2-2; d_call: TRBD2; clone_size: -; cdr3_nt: TGTGCCAGCAGCCCGGGACTAGCGGGCACCGGGGAGCTGTTTTTT; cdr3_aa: CASSPGLAGTGELFF
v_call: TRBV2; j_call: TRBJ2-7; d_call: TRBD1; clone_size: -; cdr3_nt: TGTGCCAGCGGGACAGAGGCGCACGAGCAGTACTTC; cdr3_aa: CASGTEAHEQYF
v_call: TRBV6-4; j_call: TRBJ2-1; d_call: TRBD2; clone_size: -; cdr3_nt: TGTGCCAGCAGTGACCCCCCTGGGGCTAGCGGGAGAAGAGGTGAGCAGTTCTTC; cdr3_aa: CASSDPPGASGRRGEQFF
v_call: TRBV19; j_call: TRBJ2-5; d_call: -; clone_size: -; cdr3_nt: TGTGCCAGTAGTCAGGGAACGCAAGAGACCCAGTACTTC; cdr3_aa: CASSQGTQETQYF
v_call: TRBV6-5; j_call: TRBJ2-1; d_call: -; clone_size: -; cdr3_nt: TGTGCCAGCCGACTCCCTCAATACAATGAGCAGTTCTTC; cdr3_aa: CASRLPQYNEQFF
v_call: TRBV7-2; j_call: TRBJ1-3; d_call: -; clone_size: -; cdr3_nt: TGTGCCAGCAGCTTAGCCCACTCTGGAAACACCATATATTTT; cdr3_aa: CASSLAHSGNTIYF
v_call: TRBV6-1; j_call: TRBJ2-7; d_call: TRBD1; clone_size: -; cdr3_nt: TGTGCCAGCAGTGAAGTCGTAGGACAGGGACCCTACGAGCAGTACTTC; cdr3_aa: CASSEVVGQGPYEQYF
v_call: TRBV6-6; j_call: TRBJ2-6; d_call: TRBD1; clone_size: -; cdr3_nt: TGTGCCAGCAGCATGGACAGGGGAGGGGCCAACGTCCTGACTTTC; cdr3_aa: CASSMDRGGANVLTF
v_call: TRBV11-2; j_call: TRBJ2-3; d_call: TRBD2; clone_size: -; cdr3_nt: TGTGCCAGCAGCCCTACCATAGCGGGCTTAATACTCACAGATACGCAGTATTTT; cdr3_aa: CASSPTIAGLILTDTQYF
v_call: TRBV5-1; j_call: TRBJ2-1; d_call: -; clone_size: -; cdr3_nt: TGCGCCAGCAGCTTGGGGGCGCCCAATGAGCAGTTCTTC; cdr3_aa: CASSLGAPNEQFF
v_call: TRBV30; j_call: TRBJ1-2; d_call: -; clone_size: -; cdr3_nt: TGTGCCTGGACCATAGGACAGACACTATACTATGGCTACACCTTC; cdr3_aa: CAWTIGQTLYYGYTF
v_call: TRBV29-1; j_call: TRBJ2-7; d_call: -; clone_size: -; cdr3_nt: TGCAGCGTAGCGACAGTTTACTACGAGCAGTACTTC; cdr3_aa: CSVATVYYEQYF
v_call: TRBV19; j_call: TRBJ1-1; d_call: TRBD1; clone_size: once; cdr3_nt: TGTGCCAGTAGTCGACAGGGGGAGAACACTGAAGCTTTCTTT; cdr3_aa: CASSRQGENTEAFF
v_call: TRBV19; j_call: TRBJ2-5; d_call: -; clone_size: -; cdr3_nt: TGTGCCAGTAGCTCCACCAGGGAAGGGGAGACCCAGTACTTC; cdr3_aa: CASSSTREGETQYF
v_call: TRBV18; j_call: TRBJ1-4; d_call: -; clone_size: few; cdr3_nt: TGTGCCAGCTCCCAGACCCCGACAGCAACTAATGAAAAACTGTTTTTT; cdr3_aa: CASSQTPTATNEKLFF
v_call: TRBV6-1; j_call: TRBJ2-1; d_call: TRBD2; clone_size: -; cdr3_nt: TGTGCCAGCAGTGAAGCACCTAGCGGGGGGACCCTCAATGAGCAGTTCTTC; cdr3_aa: CASSEAPSGGTLNEQFF
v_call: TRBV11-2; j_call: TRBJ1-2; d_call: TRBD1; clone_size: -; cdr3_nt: TGTGCCAGCAGCTCGAGGGGGCGCGGTGGCTACACCTTC; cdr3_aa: CASSSRGRGGYTF
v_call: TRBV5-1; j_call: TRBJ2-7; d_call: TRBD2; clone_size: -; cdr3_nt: TGCGCCAGCAGCCCCCTCGCGGGAGGCTTCCACGAGCAGTACTTC; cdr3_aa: CASSPLAGGFHEQYF
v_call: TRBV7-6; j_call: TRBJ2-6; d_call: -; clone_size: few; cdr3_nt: TGTGCCAGCAGCTTACTCACGGGGGAGAAGTCTGGGGCCAACGTCCTGACTTTC; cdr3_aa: CASSLLTGEKSGANVLTF
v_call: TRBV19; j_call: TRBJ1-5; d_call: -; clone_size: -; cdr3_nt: TGTGCCAGTAGTACCCAGGTGGGGCTGGGCAATCAGCCCCAGCATTTT; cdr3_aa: CASSTQVGLGNQPQHF
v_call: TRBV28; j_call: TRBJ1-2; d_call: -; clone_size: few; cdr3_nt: TGTGCCAGCAGTTTATCGACAGGTTTCTATGGCTACACCTTC; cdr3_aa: CASSLSTGFYGYTF
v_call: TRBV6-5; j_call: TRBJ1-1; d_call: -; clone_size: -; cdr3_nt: TGTGCCAGCAGTTACTCGAGTAGCAGGGAACCCACTGAAGCTTTCTTT; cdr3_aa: CASSYSSSREPTEAFF
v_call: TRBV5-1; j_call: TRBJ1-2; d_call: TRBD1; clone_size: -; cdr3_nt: TGCGCCAGCAGCATTGGGACAGGGCAATTCTATGGCTACACCTTC; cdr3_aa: CASSIGTGQFYGYTF
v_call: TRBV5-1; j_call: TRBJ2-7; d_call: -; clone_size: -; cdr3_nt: TGCGCCAGCAGCTTCGGGGGCTCCTACGAGCAGTACTTC; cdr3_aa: CASSFGGSYEQYF
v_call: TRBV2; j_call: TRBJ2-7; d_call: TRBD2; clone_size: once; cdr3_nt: TGTGCCAGCAGTGAATTTCCCGGGACTAGCGGGAGGTACGAGCAGTACTTC; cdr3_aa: CASSEFPGTSGRYEQYF
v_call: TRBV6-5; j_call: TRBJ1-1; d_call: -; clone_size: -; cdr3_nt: TGTGCCTCCCTGGGCAGCGGTAAGACTGAAGCTTTCTTT; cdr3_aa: CASLGSGKTEAFF
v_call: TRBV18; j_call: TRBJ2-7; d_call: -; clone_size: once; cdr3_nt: TGTGCCAGCTCACCTACCCCCCCCACCTCAGGGGCCGACGAGCAGTACTTC; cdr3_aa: CASSPTPPTSGADEQYF
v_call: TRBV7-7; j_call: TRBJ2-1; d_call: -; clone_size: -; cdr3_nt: TGTGCCAGCAGCCCTAGCGTGTACAATGAGCAGTTCTTC; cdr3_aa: CASSPSVYNEQFF
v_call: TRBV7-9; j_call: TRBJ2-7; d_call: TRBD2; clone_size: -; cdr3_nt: TGTGCCAGCAGCTCGACTAGCGGGAAAAATTCCTACGAGCAGTACTTC; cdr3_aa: CASSSTSGKNSYEQYF
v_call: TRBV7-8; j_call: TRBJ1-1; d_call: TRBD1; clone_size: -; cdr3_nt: TGTGCCAGCAGCTTTGACAGGGTTGAAGCTTTCTTT; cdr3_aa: CASSFDRVEAFF
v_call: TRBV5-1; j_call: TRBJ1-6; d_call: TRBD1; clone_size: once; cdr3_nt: TGCGCCAGCAGATTCACCAGGGGGTATGGTTCACCCCTCCACTTT; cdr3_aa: CASRFTRGYGSPLHF
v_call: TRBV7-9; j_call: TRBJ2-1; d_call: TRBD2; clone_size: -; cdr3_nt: TGTGCCAGCAGCTTAGGGGAGATAGCGGGAGGGACCTACAATGAGCAGTTCTTC; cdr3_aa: CASSLGEIAGGTYNEQFF
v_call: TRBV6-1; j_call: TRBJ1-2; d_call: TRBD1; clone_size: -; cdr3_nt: TGTGCCAGCACCGCCGACAGGGAAGGATATGGCTACACCTTC; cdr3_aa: CASTADREGYGYTF
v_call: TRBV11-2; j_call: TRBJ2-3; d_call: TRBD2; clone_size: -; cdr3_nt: TGTGCCAGCAGCTTAGGTGTTTTAGCGGGGGGGCTAACAGATACGCAGTATTTT; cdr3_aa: CASSLGVLAGGLTDTQYF
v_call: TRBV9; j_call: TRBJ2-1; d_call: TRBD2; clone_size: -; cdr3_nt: TGTGCCAGCAGCGTTAGCGGGGGGAGCTCCTACAATGAGCAGTTCTTC; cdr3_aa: CASSVSGGSSYNEQFF
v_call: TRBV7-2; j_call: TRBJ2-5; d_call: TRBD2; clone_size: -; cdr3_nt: TGTGCCAGCAGCTTAGGTTGGCGGGGGGGGGAGGAGACCCAGTACTTC; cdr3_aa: CASSLGWRGGEETQYF
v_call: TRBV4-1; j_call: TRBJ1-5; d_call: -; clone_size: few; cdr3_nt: TGCGCCAGCAGCCAAGTAGTTAACAGCCCTAGCAATCAGCCCCAGCATTTT; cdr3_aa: CASSQVVNSPSNQPQHF
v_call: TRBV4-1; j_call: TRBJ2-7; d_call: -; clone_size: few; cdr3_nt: TGCGCCAGCAGCCAAGATAGAAGCACCCCCGGGATCTACGAGCAGTACTTC; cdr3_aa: CASSQDRSTPGIYEQYF
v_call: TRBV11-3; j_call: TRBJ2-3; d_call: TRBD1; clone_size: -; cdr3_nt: TGTGCCAGCAGCTCGGGACAGGGGAGGGGCACAGATACGCAGTATTTT; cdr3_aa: CASSSGQGRGTDTQYF
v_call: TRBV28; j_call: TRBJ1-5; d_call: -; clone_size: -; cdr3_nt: TGTGCCAGCAGTCAGGGGATGGGTCAGCCCCAGCATTTT; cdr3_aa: CASSQGMGQPQHF